Following are 27 T cell receptor beta chains from one sample sequenced in a study of T cells after yellow fever vaccination. TCRdb re-analysed the 5' RACE reads in MiXCR, keeping a single row per CDR3 protein. Altogether a few hundred thousand distinct CDR3 sequences are present, about 8.3% being singletons, with the ten largest covering 17%. This material consisted of PBMCs, taken 45 days after the first yellow fever vaccination. The source is a man aged 18 to 29 who received the YFV17D yellow fever vaccine.

This clonotype has only a few counts. The rearrangement uses TRBV7-9 and TRBJ2-6, with TRBD1 matching over 8 bases. Germline CDR1 is SEHNR and CDR2 is FQNEAQ (reference sequence). V lost 5 bases, J lost 3 bases, and 9 bases stayed unmatched. The CDR3 sequence is 17 residues long. Written as DNA, the CDR3 is TGTGCCAGCAGCCCCCGGACAGGGCAAGTTGGGGCCAACGTCCTGACTTTC. Protein product: CASSPRTGQVGANVLTF.

This sequence joins TRBV6-1 and TRBJ2-7; possible D gene TRBD1, 5 bases. CDR1 and CDR2 (germline): MNHNS, SASEGT. CDR3 length: 13 amino acids. V was shortened by 5 bases and J by 1 base, with 9 bases between the two germline ends. In nucleotides, the CDR3 is TGTGCCAGCAGTATCCCAGGGTCCTACGAGCAGTACTTC. It codes for CASSIPGSYEQYF.

This sequence joins TRBV7-3 and TRBJ2-1; 12 bases match TRBD2. The CDR3 runs 13 residues. V was clipped by 6 bases and J by 9 bases; unmatched bases: 3. CDR1 is SGHTA, CDR2 FQGTGA, per germline. CDR3 protein: CASRLAGGTEQFF. DNA for the CDR3: TGTGCCAGCAGACTAGCGGGGGGTACTGAGCAGTTCTTC. The complete variable domain, with remaining parts taken from reference TRBV7-3 and TRBJ2-1, reads GAGVSQTPSNKVTEKGKYVELRCDPISGHTALYWYRQSLGQGPEFLIYFQGTGAADDSGLPNDRFFAVRPEGSVSTLKIQRTERGDSAVYLCASRLAGGTEQFFGPGTRLTVL.

The CDR3 coding sequence is TGTGCCATCAGTGAATCACCGAACACTGAAGCTTTCTTT. Its protein product is CAISESPNTEAFF. The J gene is TRBJ1-1, the V gene TRBV10-3; no reliable D call. V lost 3 bases and J 1 base, leaving 6 bases between the germline ends. Germline values: CDR1 ENHRY, CDR2 SYGVKD. The CDR3 covers 13 residues.

This clonotype has just a few counts. The chain is built from TRBV5-8 and TRBJ2-1; tentative D call: TRBD2 (7 bases). Trimming took off 3 bases at V and 9 bases at J, with 19 bases between the two ends. The CDR3 extends over 15 amino acids. Germline CDR1 is SGHTS and CDR2 is YDEGEE. This chain's CDR3 is CASSWGGPGDTEQFF. In DNA, the CDR3 is TGTGCCAGCAGCTGGGGGGGGCCAGGGGACACTGAGCAGTTCTTC.

This clonotype was picked up many times. At one boundary the junction diverges from the germline segment, which might be a read error. The CDR3 sequence: CASSYSAGTGGIF. The CDR3 DNA reads TGTGCCAGCAGTTATAGCGCCGGGACAGGGGGAATTTTC. The rearrangement uses TRBV6-5 and TRBJ2-4; the match to TRBD1 covers 11 bases. CDR3 size: 13 residues. CDR1 and CDR2 from the germline V gene are MNHEY and SVGAGI.

The chain recombines TRBV6-5 with TRBJ2-4; the D call may be TRBD1 or TRBD2 (5 bases each). This CDR3 contains 15 residues. V was cut by 2 bases and J by 3 bases, with 11 bases left in between. Germline lookup yields CDR1 MNHEY and CDR2 SVGAGI. The CDR3 DNA reads as TGTGCCAGCAGTTACACGTGGGGGAGCAAAAACATTCAGTACTTC. It yields the protein CASSYTWGSKNIQYF.

V gene TRBV7-2 combines with J gene TRBJ2-7, with D perhaps matching TRBD1 or TRBD2 (5 bases each). This CDR3 region has 15 residues. V was shortened by 5 bases and J by 3 bases, with 17 bases between the two germline ends. Germline assignment: CDR1 SGHTA and CDR2 FQGNSA. CDR3 sequence: CASSPWDGGLYEQYF. In DNA, the CDR3 is TGTGCCAGCAGCCCATGGGACGGCGGACTCTACGAGCAGTACTTC.

A note on this clonotype: This may be a read error, as it is one base from a much larger clone. The rearrangement joins TRBV18 to TRBJ2-5; D call uncertain. The CDR3 runs to 15 residues. V was cut by 0 bases and J by 1 base, with 9 bases left in between. CDR1 and CDR2 from the germline V gene are KGHSH and LQKENI. The chain's CDR3 is CASSPPTGRQETQYF. CDR3 DNA: TGTGCCAGCTCACCACCAACGGGTCGCCAAGAGACCCAGTACTTC.

The rearrangement joins TRBV4-3 to TRBJ2-3, with D possibly TRBD1 on 5 matching bases. Per the germline V gene, CDR1 is LGHNA and CDR2 is YSLEER. V lost 1 base, J lost 2 bases, and 16 bases lay in between. This CDR3 region has 17 residues. DNA for the CDR3: TGCGCCAGCAGCCAAGTTGCCCTAAGGGGCCTCACAGATACGCAGTATTTT. It yields the protein CASSQVALRGLTDTQYF.

The chain joins TRBV6-1 to TRBJ2-1; 13 nucleotides agree with TRBD2. Germline loops: CDR1 MNHNS, CDR2 SASEGT. V lost 2 bases and J lost 8; bases outside the gene matches: 6. The CDR3 sequence is 16 residues long. The CDR3 DNA sequence: TGTGCCAGCAGTGAAAGACCGGGACTAGCGGGGCATGAGCAGTTCTTC. It encodes CASSERPGLAGHEQFF.

This clonotype occurred a few times. V usage is TRBV7-2 and J usage is TRBJ2-3, with TRBD2 identical over 7 bases. Unmatched junction bases numbered 10, after V lost 5 bases and J lost 2 bases. Germline V gene data show CDR1 as SGHTA and CDR2 as FQGNSA. The CDR3 extends over 16 amino acids. CDR3 region: CASSPGSRGVTDTQYF. The CDR3 nucleotides are TGTGCCAGCAGCCCTGGTAGCCGGGGGGTCACAGATACGCAGTATTTT. Supplemented by reference TRBV7-2 and TRBJ2-3, the full variable domain reads GAGVSQSPSNKVTEKGKDVELRCDPISGHTALYWYRQSLGQGLEFLIYFQGNSAPDKSGLPSDRFSAERTGGSVSTLTIQRTQQEDSAVYLCASSPGSRGVTDTQYFGPGTRLTVL.

The table lists this clonotype with a few counts. The chain combines TRBV12-3 or TRBV12-4 with TRBJ1-1, with TRBD1 matching over 8 bases. Trimming took 6 bases from V and 0 from J; bases not matched to a gene: 15. The CDR3 consists of 18 residues. DNA for the CDR3: TGTGCCAGCAGAACAAAGTCCGGACAGGGAGGGTTGAACACTGAAGCTTTCTTT. Translating gives CASRTKSGQGGLNTEAFF.

This clonotype was counted between two and nine times. This rearrangement joins TRBV7-2 to TRBJ1-2; a weak D match, TRBD1 (6 bases). The CDR3 loop spans 15 amino acids. CDR1 SGHTA and CDR2 FQGNSA come from the germline V gene. With 6 bases removed from V and 2 bases from J, the gap between germline ends came to 16 bases. The DNA of the CDR3 is TGTGCCAGCAGGAGGGGGGCAGGGGCGAACTATGGCTACACCTTC. As protein: CASRRGAGANYGYTF.

This chain uses TRBV7-2 with TRBJ2-7; 10 nucleotides line up with TRBD1. CDR1 and CDR2 (germline): SGHTA, FQGNSA. V gave up 2 bases and J gave up 3 bases; unmatched junction bases: 10. This CDR3 region has 17 residues. CDR3 in amino acids: CASSLKGTGVFLYEQYF. CDR3 in DNA: TGTGCCAGCAGCTTAAAGGGGACAGGGGTATTTCTCTACGAGCAGTACTTC.

The chain couples TRBV3-1 to TRBJ2-7; D is undetermined. This CDR3 spans 12 amino acids. Between the trimmed V and J ends, which lost 3 bases and 4 bases, there was a span of 7 bases. Germline V CDR1 and CDR2: LGHDT, YNNKEL (reference sequence). The CDR3 region is CASSHDLYEQYF. The CDR3 nucleotides read TGTGCCAGCAGCCACGACTTATACGAGCAGTACTTC.

V gene TRBV12-3 or TRBV12-4 combines with J gene TRBJ1-5; D uncertain. This CDR3 spans 17 amino acids. Trimming removed 2 bases from V and 0 bases from J, with 14 bases in between. The CDR3 coding sequence is TGTGCCAGCAGTTTAAGGGTCAACCGGCATAGCAATCAGCCCCAGCATTTT. It specifies CASSLRVNRHSNQPQHF.

This clonotype has a handful of counts. V usage is TRBV6-2 or TRBV6-3 and J usage is TRBJ1-1, with D hard to call. CDR3 length: 13 residues. Germline loops: CDR1 MNHEY, CDR2 SVGEGT. V gave up 7 bases and J gave up 1 base, with 10 bases separating them. The CDR3 bases are TGTGCCAGCATAACAGAACCGAACACTGAAGCTTTCTTT. Residues: CASITEPNTEAFF.

The chain couples TRBV7-9 to TRBJ2-5, with a possible D match to TRBD1 (6 bases). CDR1 SEHNR and CDR2 FQNEAQ come from the germline V gene (reference sequence). The CDR3 sequence is 15 residues long. The V end was cut by 2 bases, the J end by 3 bases, with 13 bases between. In DNA, the CDR3 is TGTGCCAGCAGCTTAATCAAGCAGGGGAAAGAGACCCAGTACTTC. It yields the protein CASSLIKQGKETQYF.

This clonotype showed up many times. The chain couples TRBV20-1 to TRBJ2-3; weak D call: TRBD1 (6 bases). The germline V gene has CDR1 DFQATT and CDR2 SNEGSKA (reference sequence). Deletions cut 0 bases from V and 6 bases from J, with 16 bases between. The CDR3 has 15 residues. CDR3 in amino acids: CSAREPQGRGDTQYF. CDR3 in DNA: TGCAGTGCTAGAGAACCACAGGGAAGGGGGGATACGCAGTATTTT.

The sample holds a few counts of this clonotype. The chain is built from TRBV19 and TRBJ2-3; possible D gene TRBD1, 6 bases. V lost 5 bases, J lost 0 bases, and 15 bases lay in between. CDR1 is LNHDA, CDR2 SQIVND, per germline (reference sequence). This CDR3 region has 16 residues. The CDR3 spells CASSWNRVSSTDTQYF. The CDR3 nucleotides read TGTGCCAGTAGTTGGAACAGGGTCTCTAGCACAGATACGCAGTATTTT.

This clonotype turned up a few times. Written as DNA, the CDR3 is TGCGCCAGCAGCTTGGACAGTGATGATGAAAAACTGTTTTTT. This translates into CASSLDSDDEKLFF. V gene TRBV5-1 combines with J gene TRBJ1-4; D is ambiguous. V lost 0 bases, J lost 6 bases, and 9 bases lay in between. The CDR3 runs 14 residues. Germline V gene sequence: CDR1 SGHRS, CDR2 YFSETQ.

This clonotype has only a few counts. This chain joins TRBV7-2 and TRBJ2-3; TRBD2 agrees at 9 bases. V lost 3 bases, J lost 4 bases, and 8 bases stayed unmatched. Germline-derived CDR1 and CDR2 are SGHTA and FQGNSA. This CDR3 contains 16 residues. The CDR3 bases are TGTGCCAGCAGCTTGGCTTTGCGGGGGGGTTCAGATACGCAGTATTTT. It specifies CASSLALRGGSDTQYF.

V usage is TRBV4-3 and J usage is TRBJ1-1; TRBD1 agrees at 11 bases. Germline loops: CDR1 LGHNA, CDR2 YSLEER. The junction had 5 bases not matched to a gene; V was cut back by 1 base and J by 4 bases. CDR3 length: 16 amino acids. CDR3 sequence reads: CASSQVGQGEVTEAFF. In DNA, the CDR3 is TGCGCCAGCAGCCAAGTGGGACAGGGGGAAGTCACTGAAGCTTTCTTT.

This clonotype was observed at least ten times. The genes are TRBV5-6 and TRBJ2-7, with TRBD1 matching over 8 bases. Germline V CDR1 and CDR2: SGHDT, YYEEEE. The CDR3 is 15 amino acids. The trim removed 5 bases at V and 2 bases at J, leaving 9 bases unmatched. The CDR3 region has the DNA TGTGCCAGCAGACGCCGGGACAGGCGACCCTACGAGCAGTACTTC. Residues: CASRRRDRRPYEQYF.

The chain joins TRBV7-2 to TRBJ2-4; the D gene is possibly TRBD1 (6 bases). Germline assignment: CDR1 SGHTA and CDR2 FQGNSA. V shed 8 bases and J shed 12 bases, with 14 bases lying between them. There are 11 residues in the CDR3. In nucleotides, the CDR3 is TGTGCCAGCGGGGGCCTGGTCGGTCAGTACTTC. Its protein is CASGGLVGQYF.

This clonotype was seen ten or more times. This chain links TRBV5-1 with TRBJ2-1; 7 nucleotides align to TRBD2. The J segment lost 2 bases and the V segment lost 3 bases, leaving 5 bases of the junction unmatched. CDR3 length: 15 residues. From germline, CDR1 is SGHRS and CDR2 YFSETQ. The CDR3 DNA reads TGCGCCAGCAGCTCGACTAGCTCCGCCTACAATGAGCAGTTCTTC. Translation gives CASSSTSSAYNEQFF.